This record covers a single T cell receptor (beta chain). The sample comes from a study of cytotoxic CD8 clonotypes in ibrutinib-treated CLL. CDR1 and CDR2 (germline): MNHEY, SVGAGI. Trimming took 0 bases from V and 7 from J, leaving 16 bases between them. The CDR3 loop spans 15 amino acids. Clones were sequenced by immunoSEQ multiplex PCR, and TCRdb holds only the in-frame ones, with some missing. The table has some 140,000 clones, 80% to 95% seen once. J is TRBJ2-7 and V is TRBV6-5, with D perhaps TRBD2 (6 bases). The source material was PBMCs, sampled after 12 months of ibrutinib treatment. This sequence originates from a human donor with chronic lymphocytic leukemia. CDR3 bases: TGTGCCAGCAGTTACTCTTCCGGGAGCACCCGGGAGCAGTACTTC. Translating it yields CASSYSSGSTREQYF.